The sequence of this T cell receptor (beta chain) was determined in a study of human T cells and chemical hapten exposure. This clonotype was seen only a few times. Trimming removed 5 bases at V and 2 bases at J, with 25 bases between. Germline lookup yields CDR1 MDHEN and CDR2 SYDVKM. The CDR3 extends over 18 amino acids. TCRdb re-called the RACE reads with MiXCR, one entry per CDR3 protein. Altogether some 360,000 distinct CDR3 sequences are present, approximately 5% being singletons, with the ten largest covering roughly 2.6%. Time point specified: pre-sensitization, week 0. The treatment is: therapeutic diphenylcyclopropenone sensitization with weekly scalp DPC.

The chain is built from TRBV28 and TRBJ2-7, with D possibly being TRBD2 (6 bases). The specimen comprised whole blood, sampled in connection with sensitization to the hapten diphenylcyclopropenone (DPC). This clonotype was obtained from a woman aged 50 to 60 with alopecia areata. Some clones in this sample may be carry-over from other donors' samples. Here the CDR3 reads CASSPQSRRDRRAYEQYF. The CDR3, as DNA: TGTGCCAGCAGTCCCCAGTCACGCAGGGATAGGAGGGCCTACGAGCAGTACTTC.